This TCR beta chain was recorded in a study of early T cells in non-severe SARS-CoV-2 infection. Study at large: Investigators sequenced bulk RNA drawn from unsorted whole blood, and chains remained unpaired. Points from the study as a whole: Anti-spike CD8 responses were favored in VDJdb matching, and private and CD4 specificities were missed.

There are a few counts of this clonotype. The target antigen is unknown. Individual cDNA molecules were tagged with unique molecular identifiers, the study reported. TCRdb analysed the 5' RACE reads with MiXCR anew, one entry per CDR3 protein. Here the sample spans over 85,000 distinct CDR3 sequences, roughly 12% being singletons. This CDR3 spans 14 amino acids. The ends lost 5 bases at V and 4 bases at J; junction bases unmatched: 5. The sample here was whole blood, taken at baseline. This sequence was found in an adult who was a healthcare worker with PCR-confirmed SARS-CoV-2 infection or an uninfected control (not recorded which). The chain is built from TRBV12-3 or TRBV12-4 and TRBJ1-2; 9 nucleotides agree with TRBD1. The CDR3 reads CASSPTGGFYGYTF. In DNA, the CDR3 is TGTGCCAGCAGTCCTACAGGGGGCTTCTATGGCTACACCTTC.